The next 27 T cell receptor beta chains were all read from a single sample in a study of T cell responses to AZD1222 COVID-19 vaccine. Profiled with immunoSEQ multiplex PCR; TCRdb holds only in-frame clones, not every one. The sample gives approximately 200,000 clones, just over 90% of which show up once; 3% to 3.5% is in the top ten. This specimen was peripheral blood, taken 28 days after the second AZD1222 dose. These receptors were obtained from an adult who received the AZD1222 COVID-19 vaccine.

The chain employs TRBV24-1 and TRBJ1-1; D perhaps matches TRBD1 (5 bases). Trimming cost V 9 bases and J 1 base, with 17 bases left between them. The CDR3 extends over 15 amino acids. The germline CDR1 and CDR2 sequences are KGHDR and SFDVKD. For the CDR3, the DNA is TGTGCCACCTCCGAAGGGCAAGGGGCGAACACTGAAGCTTTCTTT. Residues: CATSEGQGANTEAFF.

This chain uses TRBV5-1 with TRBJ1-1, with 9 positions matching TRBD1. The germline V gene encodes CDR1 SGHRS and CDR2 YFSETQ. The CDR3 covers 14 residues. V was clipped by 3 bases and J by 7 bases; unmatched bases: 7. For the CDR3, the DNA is TGCGCCAGCAGCTGGACAGGGGCAGCCAGTGAAGCTTTCTTT. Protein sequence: CASSWTGAASEAFF.

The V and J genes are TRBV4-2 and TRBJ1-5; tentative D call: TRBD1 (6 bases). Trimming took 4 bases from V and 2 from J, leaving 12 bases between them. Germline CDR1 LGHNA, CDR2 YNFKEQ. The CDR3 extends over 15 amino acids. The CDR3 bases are TGTGCCAGCAGCCGCCAAAGACAGGGCAATCAGCCCCAGCATTTT. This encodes CASSRQRQGNQPQHF.

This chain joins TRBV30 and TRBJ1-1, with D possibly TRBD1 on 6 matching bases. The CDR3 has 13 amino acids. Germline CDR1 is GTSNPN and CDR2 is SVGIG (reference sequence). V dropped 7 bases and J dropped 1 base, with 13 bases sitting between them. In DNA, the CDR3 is TGTGCCTATTCGACAGGAAAGAACACTGAAGCTTTCTTT. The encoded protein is CAYSTGKNTEAFF.

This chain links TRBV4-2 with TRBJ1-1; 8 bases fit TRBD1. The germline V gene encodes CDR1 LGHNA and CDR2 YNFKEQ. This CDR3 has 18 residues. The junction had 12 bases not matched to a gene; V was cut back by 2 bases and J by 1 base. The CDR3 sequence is CASSQLNRGTRSNTEAFF. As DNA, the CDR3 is TGTGCCAGCAGCCAACTCAACAGGGGGACGAGGTCGAACACTGAAGCTTTCTTT.

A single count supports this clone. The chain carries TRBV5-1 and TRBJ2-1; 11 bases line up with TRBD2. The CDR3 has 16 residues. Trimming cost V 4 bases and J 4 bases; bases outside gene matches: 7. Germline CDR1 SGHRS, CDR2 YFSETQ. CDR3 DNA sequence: TGCGCCAGCAGCGTGACGGGACTAGCGGATTACAATGAGCAGTTCTTC. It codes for CASSVTGLADYNEQFF.

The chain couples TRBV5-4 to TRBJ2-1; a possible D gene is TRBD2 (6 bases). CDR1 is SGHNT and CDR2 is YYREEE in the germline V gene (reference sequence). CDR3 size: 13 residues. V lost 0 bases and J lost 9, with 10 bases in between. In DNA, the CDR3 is TGTGCCAGCAGCTTGGGGGAGGTGGGTGAGCAGTTCTTC. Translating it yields CASSLGEVGEQFF.

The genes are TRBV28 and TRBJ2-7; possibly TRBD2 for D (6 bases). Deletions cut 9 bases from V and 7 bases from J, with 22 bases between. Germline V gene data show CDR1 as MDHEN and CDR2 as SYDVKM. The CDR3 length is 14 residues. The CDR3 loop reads CASAIGSALGEQYF. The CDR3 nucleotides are TGTGCCAGTGCCATCGGGAGCGCGTTGGGGGAGCAGTACTTC.

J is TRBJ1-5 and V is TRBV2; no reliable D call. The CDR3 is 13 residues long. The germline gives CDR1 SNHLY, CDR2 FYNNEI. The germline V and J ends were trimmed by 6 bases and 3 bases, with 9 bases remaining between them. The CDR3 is CASRNIPNQPQHF. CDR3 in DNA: TGTGCCAGCAGGAACATACCCAATCAGCCCCAGCATTTT. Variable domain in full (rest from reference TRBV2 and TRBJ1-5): EPEVTQTPSHQVTQMGQEVILRCVPISNHLYFYWYRQILGQKVEFLVSFYNNEISEKSEIFDDQFSVERPDGSNFTLKIRSTKLEDSAMYFCASRNIPNQPQHFGDGTRLSIL.

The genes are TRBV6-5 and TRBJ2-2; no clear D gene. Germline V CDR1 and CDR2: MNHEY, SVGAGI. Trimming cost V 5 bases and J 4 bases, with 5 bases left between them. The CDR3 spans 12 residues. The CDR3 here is CASSTPTGELFF. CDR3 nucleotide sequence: TGTGCCAGCAGTACTCCCACCGGGGAGCTGTTTTTT.

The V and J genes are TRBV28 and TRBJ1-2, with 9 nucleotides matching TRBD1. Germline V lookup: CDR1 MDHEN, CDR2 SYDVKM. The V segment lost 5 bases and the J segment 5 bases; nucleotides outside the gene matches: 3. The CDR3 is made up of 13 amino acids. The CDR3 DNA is TGTGCCAGCAGTCCCGGGACAGGGTATGGCTACACCTTC. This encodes CASSPGTGYGYTF.

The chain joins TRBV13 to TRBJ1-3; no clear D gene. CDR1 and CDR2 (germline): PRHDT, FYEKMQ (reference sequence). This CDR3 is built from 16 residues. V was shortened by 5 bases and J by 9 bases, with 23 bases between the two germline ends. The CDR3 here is CASSPVRRAGSPTIYF. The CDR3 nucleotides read TGTGCCAGCAGCCCCGTTCGGAGGGCAGGATCCCCCACCATATATTTT.

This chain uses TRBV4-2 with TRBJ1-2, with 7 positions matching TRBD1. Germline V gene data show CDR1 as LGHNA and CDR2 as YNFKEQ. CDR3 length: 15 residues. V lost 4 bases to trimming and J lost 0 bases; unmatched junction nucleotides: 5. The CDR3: CASSRGQASNYGYTF. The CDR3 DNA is TGTGCCAGCAGCCGAGGACAGGCCTCTAACTATGGCTACACCTTC.

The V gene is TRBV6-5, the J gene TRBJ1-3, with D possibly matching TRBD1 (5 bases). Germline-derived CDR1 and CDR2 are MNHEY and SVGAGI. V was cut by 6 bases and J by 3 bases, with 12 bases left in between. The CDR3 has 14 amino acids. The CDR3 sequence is CASRTGTDGNTIYF. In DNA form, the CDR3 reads TGTGCCAGCAGGACCGGGACGGATGGAAACACCATATATTTT.

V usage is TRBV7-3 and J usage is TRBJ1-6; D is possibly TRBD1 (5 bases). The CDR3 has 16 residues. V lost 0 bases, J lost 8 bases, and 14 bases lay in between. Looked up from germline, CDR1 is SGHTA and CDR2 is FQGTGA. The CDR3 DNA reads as TGTGCCAGCAGCTTAACAGGGCCAGGGTCGCATTCACCCCTCCACTTT. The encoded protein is CASSLTGPGSHSPLHF. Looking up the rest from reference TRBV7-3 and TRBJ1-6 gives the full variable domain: GAGVSQTPSNKVTEKGKYVELRCDPISGHTALYWYRQSLGQGPEFLIYFQGTGAADDSGLPNDRFFAVRPEGSVSTLKIQRTERGDSAVYLCASSLTGPGSHSPLHFGNGTRLTVT.

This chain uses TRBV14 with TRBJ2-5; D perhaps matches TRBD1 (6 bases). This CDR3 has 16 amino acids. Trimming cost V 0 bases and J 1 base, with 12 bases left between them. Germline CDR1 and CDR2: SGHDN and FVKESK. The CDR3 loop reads CASSQDLGASQETQYF. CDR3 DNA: TGTGCCAGCAGCCAAGATCTGGGGGCCTCCCAAGAGACCCAGTACTTC. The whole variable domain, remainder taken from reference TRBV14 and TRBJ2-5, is EAGVTQFPSHSVIEKGQTVTLRCDPISGHDNLYWYRRVMGKEIKFLLHFVKESKQDESGMPNNRFLAERTGGTYSTLKVQPAELEDSGVYFCASSQDLGASQETQYFGPGTRLLVL.

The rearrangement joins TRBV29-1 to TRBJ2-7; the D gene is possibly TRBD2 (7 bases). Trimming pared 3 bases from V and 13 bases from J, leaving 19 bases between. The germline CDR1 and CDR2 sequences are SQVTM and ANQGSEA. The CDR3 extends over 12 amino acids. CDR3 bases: TGCAGCGTTGAGGCAGCTAGCGGACAGTCATACTTC. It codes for CSVEAASGQSYF.

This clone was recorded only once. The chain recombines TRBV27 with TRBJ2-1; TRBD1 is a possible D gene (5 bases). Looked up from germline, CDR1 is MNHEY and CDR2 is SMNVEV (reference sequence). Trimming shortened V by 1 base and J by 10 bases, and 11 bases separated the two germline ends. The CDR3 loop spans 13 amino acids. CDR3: CASSLWVGAEQFF. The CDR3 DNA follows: TGTGCCAGCAGTTTATGGGTAGGGGCGGAGCAGTTCTTC.

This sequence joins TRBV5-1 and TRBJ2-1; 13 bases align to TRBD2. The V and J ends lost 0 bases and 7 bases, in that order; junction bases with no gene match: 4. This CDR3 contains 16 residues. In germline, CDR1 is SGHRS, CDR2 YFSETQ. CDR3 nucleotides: TGCGCCAGCAGCTTGGGGGGACTAGCGGGGTGGAATGAGCAGTTCTTC. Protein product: CASSLGGLAGWNEQFF.

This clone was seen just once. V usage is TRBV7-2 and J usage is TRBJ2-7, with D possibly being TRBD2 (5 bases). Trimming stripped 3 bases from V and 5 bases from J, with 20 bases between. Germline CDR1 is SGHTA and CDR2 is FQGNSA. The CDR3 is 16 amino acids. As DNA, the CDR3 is TGTGCCAGCAGCTTTTCACCCAATCTAGCCCGCAACGAGCAGTACTTC. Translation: CASSFSPNLARNEQYF.

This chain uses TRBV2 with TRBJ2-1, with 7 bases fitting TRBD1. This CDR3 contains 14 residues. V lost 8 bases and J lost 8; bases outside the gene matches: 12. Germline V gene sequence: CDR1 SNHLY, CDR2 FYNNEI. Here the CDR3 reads CASVARARGYEQFF. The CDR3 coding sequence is TGTGCCAGCGTGGCGCGGGCCAGGGGGTATGAGCAGTTCTTC.

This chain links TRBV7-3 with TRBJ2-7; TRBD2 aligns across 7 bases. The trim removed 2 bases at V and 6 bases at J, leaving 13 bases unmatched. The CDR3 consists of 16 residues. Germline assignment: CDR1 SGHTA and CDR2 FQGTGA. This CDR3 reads CASSLGSSGRTGEQYF. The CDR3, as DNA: TGTGCCAGCAGCTTAGGCTCTAGCGGCAGAACGGGCGAGCAGTACTTC. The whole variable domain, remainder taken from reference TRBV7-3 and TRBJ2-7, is GAGVSQTPSNKVTEKGKYVELRCDPISGHTALYWYRQSLGQGPEFLIYFQGTGAADDSGLPNDRFFAVRPEGSVSTLKIQRTERGDSAVYLCASSLGSSGRTGEQYFGPGTRLTVT.

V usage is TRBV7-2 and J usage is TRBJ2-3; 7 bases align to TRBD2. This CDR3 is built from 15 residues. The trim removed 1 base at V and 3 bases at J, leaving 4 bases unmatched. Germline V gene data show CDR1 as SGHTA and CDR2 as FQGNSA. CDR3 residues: CASSLGGAGTDTQYF. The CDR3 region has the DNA TGTGCCAGCAGCTTAGGAGGAGCGGGAACAGATACGCAGTATTTT.

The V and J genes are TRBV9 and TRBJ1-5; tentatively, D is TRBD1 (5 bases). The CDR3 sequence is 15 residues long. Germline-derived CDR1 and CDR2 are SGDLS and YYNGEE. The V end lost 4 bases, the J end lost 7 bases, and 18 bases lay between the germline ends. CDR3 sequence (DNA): TGTGCCAGCAGCCCCGGGACGGGACTTGGGCAGCCCCAGCATTTT. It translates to CASSPGTGLGQPQHF.

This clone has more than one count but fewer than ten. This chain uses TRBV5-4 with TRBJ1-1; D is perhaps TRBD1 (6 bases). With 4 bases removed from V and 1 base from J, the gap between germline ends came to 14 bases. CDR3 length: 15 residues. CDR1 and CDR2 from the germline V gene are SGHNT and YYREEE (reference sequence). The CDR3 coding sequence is TGTGCCAGCAGCGCCGGACAACAGGGGAACACTGAAGCTTTCTTT. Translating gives CASSAGQQGNTEAFF.

CDR3: CASSPRQAVGLFF. CDR3 DNA sequence: TGTGCCAGCAGTCCCAGACAGGCCGTCGGACTGTTTTTT. The chain combines TRBV12-3 or TRBV12-4 with TRBJ1-4, with D possibly being TRBD1 (6 bases). The CDR3 loop spans 13 amino acids. Deletions cut 5 bases from V and 13 bases from J, with 17 bases between.

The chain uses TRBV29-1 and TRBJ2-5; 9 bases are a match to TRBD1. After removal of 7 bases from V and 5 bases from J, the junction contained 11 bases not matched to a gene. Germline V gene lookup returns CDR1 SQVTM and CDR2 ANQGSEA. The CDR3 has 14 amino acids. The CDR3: CSARSQGAVETQYF. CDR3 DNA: TGCAGCGCCAGGTCACAGGGGGCTGTGGAGACCCAGTACTTC. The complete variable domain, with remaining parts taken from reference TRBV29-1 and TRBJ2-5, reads SAVISQKPSRDICQRGTSLTIQCQVDSQVTMMFWYRQQPGQSLTLIATANQGSEATYESGFVIDKFPISRPNLTFSTLTVSNMSPEDSSIYLCSARSQGAVETQYFGPGTRLLVL.